The clone carrying this T cell receptor (beta chain) appeared many times. A single record per CDR3 protein comes from TCRdb applying MiXCR to the 5' RACE reads. The table lists fewer than 7,000 distinct CDR3 sequences, roughly 29% of them singletons. CDR1 and CDR2 from the germline V gene are MNHEY and SVGAGI. The V end lost 4 bases, the J end lost 3 bases, and 16 bases lay between the germline ends. CDR3 length: 15 amino acids. The sample was memory CD4+ T cells sorted from a lymph node. Subset meaning: memory CD4+ T cells, CD4+CD45RO+CD25-. This sequence was found in a female donor with breast cancer. The rearrangement links TRBV6-5 to TRBJ2-7; D might be TRBD1 or TRBD2, each matching 5 bases. The CDR3 sequence is CASSLSWGRNYEQYF. In DNA form, the CDR3 reads TGTGCCAGCAGTTTGTCTTGGGGGAGAAACTACGAGCAGTACTTC.